A single sample gave rise to the 21 T cell receptor beta chains below, sequenced in a study of blood T cell repertoires in COVID-19. Method: immunoSEQ multiplex PCR; TCRdb's copy keeps in-frame clones and lacks some. The sample carries just over 300,000 clones, under 90% recorded once. Sequences were obtained from PBMCs or T cells enriched from blood (not recorded which). Every receptor here comes from a young man who had recovered from COVID-19.

CDR3 residues: CASSLAGAGTGELFF. The CDR3 nucleotides are TGCGCCAGCAGCTTGGCAGGGGCGGGCACCGGGGAGCTGTTTTTT. The chain couples TRBV5-1 to TRBJ2-2; possibly TRBD1 for D (6 bases). V was cut by 0 bases and J by 4 bases, with 10 bases left in between. This CDR3 comprises 15 residues. Germline-derived CDR1 and CDR2 are SGHRS and YFSETQ.

The V call is TRBV14, the J call TRBJ1-1; D remains ambiguous. The CDR3 totals 14 residues. CDR1 and CDR2 (germline): SGHDN, FVKESK. Trimming shortened V by 3 bases and J by 1 base, and 9 bases separated the two germline ends. The CDR3 spells CASSHGFPNTEAFF. CDR3 sequence (DNA): TGTGCCAGCAGCCACGGGTTTCCGAACACTGAAGCTTTCTTT.

The CDR3 here is CASSLFRAGGRLEQFF. The CDR3, as DNA: TGCGCCAGCAGCCTCTTCCGGGCGGGAGGGCGACTTGAGCAGTTCTTC. The chain uses TRBV4-1 and TRBJ2-1; 9 bases match TRBD2. The trim removed 4 bases at V and 9 bases at J, leaving 13 bases unmatched. This CDR3 spans 16 amino acids. Germline V gene sequence: CDR1 MGHRA, CDR2 YSYEKL.

V and J are TRBV19 and TRBJ1-5, with 7 bases matching TRBD1. The CDR3 totals 16 residues. Germline CDR1 is LNHDA and CDR2 is SQIVND (reference sequence). Trimming at V came to 2 bases and at J to 1 base, leaving 5 bases not matched to a gene. CDR3 region: CASSILTGQSNQPQHF. The CDR3 region has the DNA TGTGCCAGTAGTATACTTACGGGACAGAGCAATCAGCCCCAGCATTTT.

V and J are TRBV5-6 and TRBJ2-5; tentatively, D is TRBD1 (7 bases). This CDR3 is 14 amino acids long. V lost 0 bases and J 4 bases, leaving 10 bases between the germline ends. CDR1 SGHDT and CDR2 YYEEEE come from the germline V gene. The CDR3: CASSLDRGGETQYF. The CDR3 DNA is TGTGCCAGCAGCTTGGACAGGGGAGGAGAGACCCAGTACTTC.

The chain employs TRBV9 and TRBJ2-7; 8 positions agree with TRBD1. Germline-derived CDR1 and CDR2 are SGDLS and YYNGEE. There are 14 residues in the CDR3. The trim removed 0 bases at V and 4 bases at J, leaving 3 bases unmatched. CDR3 coding DNA: TGTGCCAGCAGCGTAGGCCAGGGGGCGTACGAGCAGTACTTC. The encoded protein is CASSVGQGAYEQYF.

This chain uses TRBV5-1 with TRBJ2-3; TRBD2 matches 9 bases. This CDR3 is built from 14 residues. Germline V gene sequence: CDR1 SGHRS, CDR2 YFSETQ. J gave up 5 bases and V 2 bases, and 3 bases lay outside the gene matches. This CDR3 is CASSLAGGRDTQYF. The CDR3 nucleotides read TGCGCCAGCAGCTTAGCGGGGGGACGAGATACGCAGTATTTT.

The CDR3 DNA sequence: TGTGCCAGCAGCTTAGCCAATGGCTTGTACCAAGAGACCCAGTACTTC. Translated, it gives CASSLANGLYQETQYF. This chain connects TRBV11-1 to TRBJ2-5; D is undetermined. Trimming stripped 0 bases from V and 0 bases from J, with 11 bases between. In germline, CDR1 is SGHAT, CDR2 FQDESV (reference sequence). This CDR3 comprises 16 residues.

The chain is built from TRBV7-8 and TRBJ1-1; no clear D. The germline V and J ends were trimmed by 1 base and 1 base, with 7 bases remaining between them. Germline values: CDR1 SGHVS, CDR2 FQNEAQ. This CDR3 comprises 14 residues. The CDR3 here is CASSLVSGNTEAFF. CDR3 nucleotides: TGTGCCAGCAGCTTAGTATCGGGGAACACTGAAGCTTTCTTT.

This rearrangement joins TRBV30 to TRBJ2-7, with a possible D match to TRBD1 (6 bases). With 0 bases removed from V and 1 base from J, the gap between germline ends came to 10 bases. This CDR3 region has 14 residues. Per germline, CDR1 GTSNPN and CDR2 SVGIG (reference sequence). The CDR3 reads CAWSVSQGSYEQYF. As DNA, the CDR3 is TGTGCCTGGAGTGTATCACAGGGATCCTACGAGCAGTACTTC. Variable domain in full (rest from reference TRBV30 and TRBJ2-7): SQTIHQWPATLVQPVGSPLSLECTVEGTSNPNLYWYRQAAGRGLQLLFYSVGIGQISSEVPQNLSASRPQDRQFILSSKKLLLSDSGFYLCAWSVSQGSYEQYFGPGTRLTVT.

The chain uses TRBV27 and TRBJ2-7; TRBD1 matches 11 bases. Losses at the gene ends were 6 bases for V and 5 bases for J; bases not matched to a gene: 21. The CDR3 consists of 19 residues. Germline assignment: CDR1 MNHEY and CDR2 SMNVEV (reference sequence). The CDR3 DNA follows: TGTGCCAGCAGCTTCCCGGACAGGGGGCGGGCGGGAGTGTGCAACGAGCAGTACTTC. Residues: CASSFPDRGRAGVCNEQYF.

The chain combines TRBV3-1 (or the pseudogene TRBV3-2) with TRBJ2-7, with D uncertain. The CDR3 contains 13 residues. Germline CDR1 and CDR2: LGHDT and YNNKEL (reference sequence). Trimming removed 1 base from V and 6 bases from J, with 10 bases in between. CDR3 protein: CASSQVARSEQYF. CDR3 DNA: TGTGCCAGCAGCCAAGTCGCGCGATCCGAGCAGTACTTC.

The chain has TRBV5-1 and TRBJ1-3; no reliable D call. The V and J ends lost 4 bases and 1 base respectively, with 15 bases between them. Germline values: CDR1 SGHRS, CDR2 YFSETQ. The length of the CDR3 is 16 residues. The CDR3 sequence: CASSPRGPSSGNTIYF. CDR3 sequence (DNA): TGCGCCAGCAGCCCCAGAGGTCCTTCTTCTGGAAACACCATATATTTT.

The chain carries TRBV5-6 and TRBJ2-1; 10 nucleotides align to TRBD2. The germline CDR1 and CDR2 sequences are SGHDT and YYEEEE. The CDR3 loop spans 16 amino acids. J lost 3 bases, V lost 3 bases, and 6 bases had no gene match. CDR3 sequence (DNA): TGTGCCAGCAGCTCCGCCACTAGCGGGATCTACAATGAGCAGTTCTTC. Protein product: CASSSATSGIYNEQFF.

The V call is TRBV7-2, the J call TRBJ2-7; 10 nucleotides agree with TRBD1. Per the germline V gene, CDR1 is SGHTA and CDR2 is FQGNSA. V gave up 4 bases and J gave up 4 bases; unmatched junction bases: 7. The CDR3 sequence is 15 residues long. CDR3: CASSWGTGDRYEQYF. CDR3 bases: TGTGCCAGCAGCTGGGGGACAGGGGATAGGTACGAGCAGTACTTC.

The chain carries TRBV6-5 and TRBJ2-1; 8 nucleotides agree with TRBD1. The length of the CDR3 is 15 residues. The germline CDR1 and CDR2 sequences are MNHEY and SVGAGI. Trimming took 8 bases from V and 5 from J; bases not matched to a gene: 11. The CDR3 here is CASGLDRDYDNEQFF. CDR3 bases: TGTGCCAGCGGACTGGACAGGGATTACGACAATGAGCAGTTCTTC.

Many counts were recorded for this clone. The chain joins TRBV19 to TRBJ1-4; 9 positions match TRBD1. Per the germline V gene, CDR1 is LNHDA and CDR2 is SQIVND (reference sequence). The CDR3 has 14 amino acids. J lost 5 bases, V lost 6 bases, and 4 bases had no gene match. CDR3 residues: CASSLGQGNEKLFF. The CDR3 DNA follows: TGTGCCAGTAGCCTAGGACAGGGGAATGAAAAACTGTTTTTT.

This chain uses TRBV19 with TRBJ2-7; D call uncertain. From germline, CDR1 is LNHDA and CDR2 SQIVND (reference sequence). V was shortened by 2 bases and J by 1 base, with 9 bases between the two germline ends. This CDR3 is 14 amino acids long. The DNA of the CDR3 is TGTGCCAGTAGTATAACGCGATCTTCCTACGAGCAGTACTTC. Translated, it gives CASSITRSSYEQYF.

J is TRBJ2-1 and V is TRBV18, with a possible D match to TRBD2 (6 bases). The germline CDR1 and CDR2 sequences are KGHSH and LQKENI. The V end was cut by 2 bases, the J end by 7 bases, with 12 bases between. This CDR3 has 14 amino acids. Here the CDR3 reads CASSPIPGENEQFF. CDR3 sequence (DNA): TGTGCCAGCTCACCAATTCCGGGAGAGAATGAGCAGTTCTTC.

The chain joins TRBV25-1 to TRBJ1-4, with a weak D call TRBD1 (6 bases). V lost 5 bases and J lost 7, with 17 bases in between. The CDR3 runs to 15 residues. Looked up from germline, CDR1 is MGHDK and CDR2 is SYGVNS. Here the CDR3 reads CASSTGNGWFEKLFF. In DNA, the CDR3 is TGTGCCAGCAGTACAGGGAACGGATGGTTTGAAAAACTGTTTTTT.

This chain uses TRBV6-5 with TRBJ1-1, with TRBD1 as a possible D gene (5 bases). Germline V gene data show CDR1 as MNHEY and CDR2 as SVGAGI. V shed 0 bases and J shed 5 bases, with 10 bases lying between them. The CDR3 has 14 amino acids. DNA for the CDR3: TGTGCCAGCAGTTACTCAGGCCAGGGTACTGAAGCTTTCTTT. It encodes CASSYSGQGTEAFF.